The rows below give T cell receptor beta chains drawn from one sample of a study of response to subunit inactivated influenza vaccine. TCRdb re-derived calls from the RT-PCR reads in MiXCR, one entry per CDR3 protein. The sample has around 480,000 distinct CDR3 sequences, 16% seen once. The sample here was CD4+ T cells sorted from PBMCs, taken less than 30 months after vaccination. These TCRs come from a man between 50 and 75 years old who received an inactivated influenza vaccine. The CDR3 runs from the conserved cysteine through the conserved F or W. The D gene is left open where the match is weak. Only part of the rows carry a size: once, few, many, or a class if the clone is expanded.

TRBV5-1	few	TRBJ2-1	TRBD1	TGCGCCAGCAGCTTGGTGAAGACAGGGGATTACAATGAGCAGTTCTTC	CASSLVKTGDYNEQFF
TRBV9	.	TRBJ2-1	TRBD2	TGTGCCAGCAGCGTACGGACTAGCGACTACAATGAGCAGTTCTTC	CASSVRTSDYNEQFF
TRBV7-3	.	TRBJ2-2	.	TGTGCCAACTTAAACCGGGGAAAGTCCGGGGAGCTGTTTTTT	CANLNRGKSGELFF
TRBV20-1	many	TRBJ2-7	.	TGCAGTGCTAGAGATCTTGACAACCTCTACGAGCAGTACTTC	CSARDLDNLYEQYF
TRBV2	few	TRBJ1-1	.	TGTGCCAGCTGCCAGTCGAACACTGAAGCTTTCTTT	CASCQSNTEAFF
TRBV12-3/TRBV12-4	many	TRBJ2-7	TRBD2	TGTGCCAGCAGTTTGGAAGCGGGAGGGCCTTCCTACGAGCAGTACTTC	CASSLEAGGPSYEQYF
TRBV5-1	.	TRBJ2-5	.	TGCGCCAGCAGCTTGGTTGGGGATATGAGAGAGACCCAGTACTTC	CASSLVGDMRETQYF
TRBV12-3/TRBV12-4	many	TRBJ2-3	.	TGTGCCAGCAGACTCCGGAGGGGCACAGATACGCAGTATTTT	CASRLRRGTDTQYF
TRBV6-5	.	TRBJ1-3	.	TGTGCCAGCAGTTACGGGACTTCGTCTGGAAACACCATATATTTT	CASSYGTSSGNTIYF
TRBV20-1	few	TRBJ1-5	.	TGCAGTGCCCCGGGACACCAAGGGGCCAATCAGCCCCAGCATTTT	CSAPGHQGANQPQHF
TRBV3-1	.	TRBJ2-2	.	TGTGCCAGCAGCCCGAAGGGCCTGAACACCGGGGAGCTGTTTTTT	CASSPKGLNTGELFF
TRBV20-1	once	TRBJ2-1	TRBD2	TGCAGTGCTAGTCCCCCCGGACTAGCGGGGGGGCTCAATGAGCAGTTCTTC	CSASPPGLAGGLNEQFF
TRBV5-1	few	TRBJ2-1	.	TGCGCCAGCAGCTTGGGACAGGGAGGAGATGAGCAGTTCTTC	CASSLGQGGDEQFF
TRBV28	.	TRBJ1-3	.	TGTGCCAGCAGACCAACTGGAAACACCATATATTTT	CASRPTGNTIYF
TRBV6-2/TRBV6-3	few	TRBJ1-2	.	TGTGCCAGCAGTTCGAGGACAGACTCCTATGGCTACACCTTC	CASSSRTDSYGYTF
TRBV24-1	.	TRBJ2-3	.	TGTGCCACCAGTGTAACTAGCACAGATACGCAGTATTTT	CATSVTSTDTQYF
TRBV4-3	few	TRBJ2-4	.	TGCGCCAGCAGCCCACAGGGTTTGAACATTCAGTACTTC	CASSPQGLNIQYF
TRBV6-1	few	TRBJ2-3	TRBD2	TGTGCCAGCAGCCAACCGGGGGGGCAAGATACGCAGTATTTT	CASSQPGGQDTQYF
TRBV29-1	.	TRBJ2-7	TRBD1	TGCAGCGTCGCACCGGGACAGGCGAACGAGCAGTACTTC	CSVAPGQANEQYF
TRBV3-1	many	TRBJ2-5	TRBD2	TGTGCCAGCAGCCAAGGTTCGCGGGAGTGGGAGACCCAGTACTTC	CASSQGSREWETQYF
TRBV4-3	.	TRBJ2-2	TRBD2	TGCGCCAGCAGCCAAGGCCGCGGGAGGGGCACCGGGGAGCTGTTTTTT	CASSQGRGRGTGELFF
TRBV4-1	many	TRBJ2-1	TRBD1	TGCGCCAGCAGCCCACTGGGACAGGGGGCGAACAATGAGCAGTTCTTC	CASSPLGQGANNEQFF
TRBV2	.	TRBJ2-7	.	TGTGCCAGCAGTGAAAGCAGACTAGGTTACGAGCAGTACTTC	CASSESRLGYEQYF
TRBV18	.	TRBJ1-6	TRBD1	TGTGCCAGCTCACCCACAGGGGGCGGCTATAATTCACCCCTCCACTTT	CASSPTGGGYNSPLHF
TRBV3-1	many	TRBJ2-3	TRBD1	TGTGCCAGCAGCCAGCAGGGGGGCACAGATACGCAGTATTTT	CASSQQGGTDTQYF
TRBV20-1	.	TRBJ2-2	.	TGCAGTGCTTCCTCCGGGACCAGCACCTCGGGCACCGGGGAGCTGTTTTTT	CSASSGTSTSGTGELFF
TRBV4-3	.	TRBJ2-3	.	TGCGCCAGCAGCCAAGATCGTCGGGCTAGACGCACAGATACGCAGTATTTT	CASSQDRRARRTDTQYF
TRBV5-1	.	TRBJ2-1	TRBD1	TGCGCCAGCCGCGGACAGGGAGAAGAGCAGTTCTTC	CASRGQGEEQFF
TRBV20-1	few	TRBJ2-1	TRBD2	TGCAGTGCTAGCCGGACTAGCGGCCCCTACAATGAGCAGTTCTTC	CSASRTSGPYNEQFF
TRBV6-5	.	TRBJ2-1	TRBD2	TGTGCCAGCAGTTATAGCGGGGGTTCCAATGAGCAGTTCTTC	CASSYSGGSNEQFF
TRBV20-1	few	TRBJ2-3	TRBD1	TGCAGTGCTAGAGATCTGGGGACAGGAGGTGGGACAGATACGCAGTATTTT	CSARDLGTGGGTDTQYF
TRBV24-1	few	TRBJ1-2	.	TGTGCCACCAGTGATTCGGGACGCGGCTACACCTTC	CATSDSGRGYTF
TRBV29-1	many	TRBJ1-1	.	TGCAGCGTTGAAGTGGGGGCCACTGAAGCTTTCTTT	CSVEVGATEAFF
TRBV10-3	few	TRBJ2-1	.	TGTGCCATCTCAGCTAGCGACTACAATGAGCAGTTCTTC	CAISASDYNEQFF
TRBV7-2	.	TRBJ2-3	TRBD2	TGTGCCAGCAGCTTGACTAGCGGGAGCAAGGAAGATACGCAGTATTTT	CASSLTSGSKEDTQYF
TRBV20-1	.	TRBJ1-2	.	TGCAGTGCTAGTCACGATTTCTATGGCTACACCTTC	CSASHDFYGYTF
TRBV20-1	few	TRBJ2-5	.	TGCAGTGCTAGGGGTTCGCAAGAGACCCAGTACTTC	CSARGSQETQYF
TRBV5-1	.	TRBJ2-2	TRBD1	TGCGCCAGCAGCGCGGGACAGGGGTCCGGGGAGCTGTTTTTT	CASSAGQGSGELFF
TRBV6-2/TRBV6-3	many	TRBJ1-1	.	TGTGCCAGCAGTTACTCGGGCAGGGGAGGATTTATGACTGAAGCTTTCTTT	CASSYSGRGGFMTEAFF
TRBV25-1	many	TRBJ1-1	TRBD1	TGTGCCAGCAGCGCCACCTACGGACAGGGAGACGCTGAAGCTTTCTTT	CASSATYGQGDAEAFF
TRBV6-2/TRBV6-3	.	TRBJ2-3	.	TGTGCCAGCAGTTACACGGAGGCACCGCAGTATTTT	CASSYTEAPQYF
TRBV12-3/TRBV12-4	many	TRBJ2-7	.	TGTGCCAGCAGTCCCGGGACAACCTACTACGAGCAGTACTTC	CASSPGTTYYEQYF
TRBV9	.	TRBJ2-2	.	TGTGCCAGCGCCCCCGGCGGCGGGGCGAACACCGGGGAGCTGTTTTTT	CASAPGGGANTGELFF
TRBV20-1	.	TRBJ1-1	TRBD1	TGCAGTGCTGGTTACAGACAGGGTAACACTGAAGCTTTCTTT	CSAGYRQGNTEAFF
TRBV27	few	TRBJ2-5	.	TGTGCCAGCAGTTCCTGGGTCGGGAAGACCCAGTACTTC	CASSSWVGKTQYF
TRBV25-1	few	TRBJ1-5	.	TGTGCCGACAAGAGCAATCAGCCCCAGCATTTT	CADKSNQPQHF
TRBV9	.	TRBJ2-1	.	TGTGCCAGCAGCCCGGATGGGGAACCCTACAATGAGCAGTTCTTC	CASSPDGEPYNEQFF
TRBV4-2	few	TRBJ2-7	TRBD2	TGTGCCAGCAGCCAAGATAGCGGGCTAGTCTACGAGCAGTACTTC	CASSQDSGLVYEQYF